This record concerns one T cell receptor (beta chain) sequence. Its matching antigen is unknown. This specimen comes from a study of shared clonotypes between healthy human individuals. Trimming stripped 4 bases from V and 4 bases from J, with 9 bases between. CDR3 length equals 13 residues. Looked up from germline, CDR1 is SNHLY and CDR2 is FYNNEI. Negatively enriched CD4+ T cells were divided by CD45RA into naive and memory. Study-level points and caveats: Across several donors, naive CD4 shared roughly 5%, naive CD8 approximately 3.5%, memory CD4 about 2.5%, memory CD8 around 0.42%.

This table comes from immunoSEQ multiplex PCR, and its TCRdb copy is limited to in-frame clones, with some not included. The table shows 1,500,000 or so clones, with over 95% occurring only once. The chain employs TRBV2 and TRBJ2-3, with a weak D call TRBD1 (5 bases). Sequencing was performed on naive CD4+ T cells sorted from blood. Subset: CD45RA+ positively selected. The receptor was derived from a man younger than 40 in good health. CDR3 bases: TGTGCCAGCAGTGCCCGGACACCAGATACGCAGTATTTT. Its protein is CASSARTPDTQYF.